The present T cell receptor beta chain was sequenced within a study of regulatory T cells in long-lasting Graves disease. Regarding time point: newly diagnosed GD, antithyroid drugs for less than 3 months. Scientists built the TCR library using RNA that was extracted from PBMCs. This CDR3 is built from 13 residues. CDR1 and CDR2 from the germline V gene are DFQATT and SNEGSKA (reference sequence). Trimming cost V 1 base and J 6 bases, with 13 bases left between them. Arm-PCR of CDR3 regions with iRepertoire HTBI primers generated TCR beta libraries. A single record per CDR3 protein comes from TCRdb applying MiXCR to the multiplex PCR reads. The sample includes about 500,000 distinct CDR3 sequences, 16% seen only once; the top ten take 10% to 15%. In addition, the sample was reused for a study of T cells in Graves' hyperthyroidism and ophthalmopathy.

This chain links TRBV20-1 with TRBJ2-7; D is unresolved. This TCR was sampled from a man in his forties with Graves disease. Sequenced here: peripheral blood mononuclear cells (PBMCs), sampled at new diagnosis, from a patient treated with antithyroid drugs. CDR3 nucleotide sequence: TGCAGTGCTAGAGGCAAAGGCCTCGGCGAGCAGTACTTC. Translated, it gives CSARGKGLGEQYF.